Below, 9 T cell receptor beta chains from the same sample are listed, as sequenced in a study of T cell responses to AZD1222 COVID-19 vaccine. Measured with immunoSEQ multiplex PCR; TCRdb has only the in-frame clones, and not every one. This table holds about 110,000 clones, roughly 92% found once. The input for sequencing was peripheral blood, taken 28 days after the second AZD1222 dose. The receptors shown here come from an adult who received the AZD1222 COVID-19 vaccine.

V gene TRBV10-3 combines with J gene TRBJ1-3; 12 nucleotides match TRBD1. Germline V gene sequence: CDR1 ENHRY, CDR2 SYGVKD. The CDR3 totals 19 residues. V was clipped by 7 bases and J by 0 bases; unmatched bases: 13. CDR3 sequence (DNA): TGTGCCATCAAGTCCGGGACAGGGGGCCCTGCTAACTCTGGAAACACCATATATTTT. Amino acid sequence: CAIKSGTGGPANSGNTIYF.

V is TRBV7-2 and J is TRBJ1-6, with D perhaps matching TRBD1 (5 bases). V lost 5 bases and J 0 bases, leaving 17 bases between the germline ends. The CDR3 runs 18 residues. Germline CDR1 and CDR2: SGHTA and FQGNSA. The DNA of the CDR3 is TGTGCCAGCAGCCAGAAGGGACCGATGAGCTCCTATAATTCACCCCTCCACTTT. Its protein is CASSQKGPMSSYNSPLHF. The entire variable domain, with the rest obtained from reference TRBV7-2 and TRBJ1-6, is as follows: GAGVSQSPSNKVTEKGKDVELRCDPISGHTALYWYRQSLGQGLEFLIYFQGNSAPDKSGLPSDRFSAERTGGSVSTLTIQRTQQEDSAVYLCASSQKGPMSSYNSPLHFGNGTRLTVT.

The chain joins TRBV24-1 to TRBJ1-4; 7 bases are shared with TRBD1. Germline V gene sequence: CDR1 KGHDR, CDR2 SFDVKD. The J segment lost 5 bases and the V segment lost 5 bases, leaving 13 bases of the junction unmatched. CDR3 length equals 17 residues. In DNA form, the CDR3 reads TGTGCCACCAGTGGCCTCAGCCACAGGGGAGGGAATGAAAAACTGTTTTTT. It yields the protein CATSGLSHRGGNEKLFF.

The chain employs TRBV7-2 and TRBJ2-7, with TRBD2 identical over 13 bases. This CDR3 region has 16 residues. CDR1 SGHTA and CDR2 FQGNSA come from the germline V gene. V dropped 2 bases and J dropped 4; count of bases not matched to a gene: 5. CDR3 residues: CASSLTSGGAGYEQYF. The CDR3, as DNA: TGTGCCAGCAGCTTAACTAGCGGGGGGGCCGGTTACGAGCAGTACTTC.

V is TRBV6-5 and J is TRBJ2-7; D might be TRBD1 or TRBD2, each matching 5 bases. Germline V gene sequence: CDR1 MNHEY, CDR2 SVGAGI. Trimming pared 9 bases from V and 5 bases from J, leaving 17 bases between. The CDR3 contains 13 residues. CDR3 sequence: CASSRDPRNEQYF. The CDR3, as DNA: TGTGCCAGTAGCCGGGACCCCCGAAACGAGCAGTACTTC.

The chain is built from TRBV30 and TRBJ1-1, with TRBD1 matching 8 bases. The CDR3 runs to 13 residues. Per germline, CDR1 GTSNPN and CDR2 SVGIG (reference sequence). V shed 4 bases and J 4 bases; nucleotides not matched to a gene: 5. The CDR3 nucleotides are TGTGCCTGGAATCAGGGGGCGAGCACTGAAGCTTTCTTT. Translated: CAWNQGASTEAFF.

The CDR3 protein is CASSQVSGQGGGNTEAFF. CDR3 bases: TGCGCCAGCAGCCAAGTTTCTGGGCAGGGAGGGGGGAACACTGAAGCTTTCTTT. This sequence joins TRBV4-3 and TRBJ1-1; maybe TRBD1 (6 bases). Germline values: CDR1 LGHNA, CDR2 YSLEER. V gave up 1 base and J gave up 1 base, with 19 bases separating them. The CDR3 loop spans 18 amino acids.

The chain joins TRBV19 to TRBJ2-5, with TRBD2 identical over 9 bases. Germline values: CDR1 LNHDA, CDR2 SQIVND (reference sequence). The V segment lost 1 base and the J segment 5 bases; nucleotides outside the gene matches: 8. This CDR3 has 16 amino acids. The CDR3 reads CASSIGLAAPPETQYF. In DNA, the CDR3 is TGTGCCAGTAGTATAGGACTAGCGGCCCCGCCGGAGACCCAGTACTTC.

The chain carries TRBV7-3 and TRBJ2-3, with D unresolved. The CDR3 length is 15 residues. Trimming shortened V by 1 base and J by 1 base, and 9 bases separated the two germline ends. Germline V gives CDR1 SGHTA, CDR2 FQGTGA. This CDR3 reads CASSLMPAGTDTQYF. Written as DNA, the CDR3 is TGTGCCAGCAGCTTAATGCCCGCGGGCACAGATACGCAGTATTTT.